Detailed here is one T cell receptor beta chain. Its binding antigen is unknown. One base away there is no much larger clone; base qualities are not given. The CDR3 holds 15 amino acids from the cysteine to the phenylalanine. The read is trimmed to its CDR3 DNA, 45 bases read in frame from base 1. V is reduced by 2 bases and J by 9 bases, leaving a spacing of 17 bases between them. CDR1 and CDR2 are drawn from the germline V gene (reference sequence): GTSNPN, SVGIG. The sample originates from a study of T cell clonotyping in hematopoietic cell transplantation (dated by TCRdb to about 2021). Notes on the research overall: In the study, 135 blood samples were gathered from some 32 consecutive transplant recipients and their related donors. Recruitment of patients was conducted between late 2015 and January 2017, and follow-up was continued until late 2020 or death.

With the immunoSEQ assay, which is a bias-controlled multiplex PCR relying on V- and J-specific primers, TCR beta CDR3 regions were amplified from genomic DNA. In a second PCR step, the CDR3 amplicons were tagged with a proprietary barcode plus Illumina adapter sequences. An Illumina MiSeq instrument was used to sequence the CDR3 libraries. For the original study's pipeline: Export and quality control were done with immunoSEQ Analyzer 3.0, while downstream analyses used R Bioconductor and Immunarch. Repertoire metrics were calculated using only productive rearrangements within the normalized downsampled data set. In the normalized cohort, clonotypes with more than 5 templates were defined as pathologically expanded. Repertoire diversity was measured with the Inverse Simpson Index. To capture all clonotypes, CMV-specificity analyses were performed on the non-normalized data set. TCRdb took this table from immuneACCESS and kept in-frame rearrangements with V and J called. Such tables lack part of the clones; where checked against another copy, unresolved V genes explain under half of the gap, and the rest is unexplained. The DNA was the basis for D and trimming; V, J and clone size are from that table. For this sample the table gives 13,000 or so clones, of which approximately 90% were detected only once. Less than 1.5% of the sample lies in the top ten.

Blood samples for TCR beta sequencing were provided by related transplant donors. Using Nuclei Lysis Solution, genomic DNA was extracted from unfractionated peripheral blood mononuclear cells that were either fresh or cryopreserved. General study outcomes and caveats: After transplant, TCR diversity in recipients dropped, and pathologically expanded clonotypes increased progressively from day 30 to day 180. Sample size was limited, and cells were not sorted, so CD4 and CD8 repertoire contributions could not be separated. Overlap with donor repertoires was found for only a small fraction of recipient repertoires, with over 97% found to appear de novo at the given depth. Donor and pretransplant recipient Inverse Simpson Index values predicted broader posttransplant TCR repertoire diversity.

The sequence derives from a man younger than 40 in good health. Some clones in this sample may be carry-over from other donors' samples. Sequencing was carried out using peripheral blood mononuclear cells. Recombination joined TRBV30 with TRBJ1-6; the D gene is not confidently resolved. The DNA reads TGTGCCTGGAGTCCCCGAGGCTCCGAGGCTTCACCCCTCCACTTT. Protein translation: CAWSPRGSEASPLHF. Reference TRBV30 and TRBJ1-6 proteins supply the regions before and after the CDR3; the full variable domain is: SQTIHQWPATLVQPVGSPLSLECTVEGTSNPNLYWYRQAAGRGLQLLFYSVGIGQISSEVPQNLSASRPQDRQFILSSKKLLLSDSGFYLCAWSPRGSEASPLHFGNGTRLTVT.